These 22 T cell receptor beta chains originate from one sample sequenced in a study of T-cell memory formation after mild COVID-19. TCRdb processed the 5' RACE reads anew with MiXCR; each CDR3 protein has one entry. The repertoire consists of hundreds of thousands of distinct CDR3 sequences, with over 20% occurring once and the leading ten covering 12%. Specimen: PBMCs or a T cell subset sorted from them (not recorded which). The source is an adult woman who had mild COVID-19 (a few samples of this study predate the infection). Cell type and time point are not known.

The chain has TRBV7-9 and TRBJ2-5; D gene uncertain. Germline loops: CDR1 SEHNR, CDR2 FQNEAQ (reference sequence). CDR3 size: 17 residues. The V gene lost 4 bases and the J gene lost 2 bases, with 20 bases spanning the gap. The CDR3 DNA sequence: TGTGCCAGCAGCTCTCCCTTAGAAAGTGTTGGTCAAGAGACCCAGTACTTC. It codes for CASSSPLESVGQETQYF.

This clonotype was counted only a few times. The V call is TRBV5-1, the J call TRBJ1-2, with 9 bases identical to TRBD1. Germline-derived CDR1 and CDR2 are SGHRS and YFSETQ. J lost 8 bases, V lost 4 bases, and 9 bases had no gene match. CDR3 length: 14 residues. CDR3 sequence reads: CASSPGQGPSGYTF. CDR3 coding DNA: TGCGCCAGCAGCCCGGGACAGGGACCGTCGGGCTACACCTTC.

J is TRBJ2-2 and V is TRBV3-1; TRBD2 aligns across 13 bases. Looked up from germline, CDR1 is LGHDT and CDR2 is YNNKEL (reference sequence). V trimming: 4 bases; J trimming: 6 bases; junction bases outside the gene matches: 14. The CDR3 sequence is 19 residues long. CDR3 DNA: TGTGCCAGCAGCCCTTATGGGACTAGCGGGAAGTTTATCGCCGGGGAGCTGTTTTTT. Translated: CASSPYGTSGKFIAGELFF.

There are a few counts of this clonotype. The rearrangement uses TRBV5-6 and TRBJ1-5; TRBD1 matches 8 bases. Per the germline V gene, CDR1 is SGHDT and CDR2 is YYEEEE. The CDR3 has 18 residues. The J segment lost 2 bases and the V segment lost 4 bases, leaving 14 bases of the junction unmatched. The CDR3 sequence: CASSARRTGSRGNQPQHF. CDR3 coding DNA: TGTGCCAGCAGCGCGAGACGGACAGGGTCGCGGGGCAATCAGCCCCAGCATTTT.

The chain recombines TRBV29-1 with TRBJ2-3; no clear D gene. V lost 4 bases and J lost 0, with 5 bases in between. Looked up from germline, CDR1 is SQVTM and CDR2 is ANQGSEA. The CDR3 is 12 residues long. The CDR3 protein is CSVGSSTDTQYF. The DNA of the CDR3 is TGCAGCGTTGGCAGTAGCACAGATACGCAGTATTTT.

The chain has TRBV27 and TRBJ2-2; D is perhaps TRBD1 (6 bases). The CDR3 length is 15 residues. Germline assignment: CDR1 MNHEY and CDR2 SMNVEV (reference sequence). Trimming left V 4 bases short and J 8 bases short, with 17 bases between. In DNA, the CDR3 is TGTGCCAGCAGTTCAGGACAGCCTTATCCGGGGGAGCTGTTTTTT. Amino acid sequence: CASSSGQPYPGELFF.

The chain employs TRBV11-2 and TRBJ1-2; D is unresolved. The CDR3 length is 15 residues. Per germline, CDR1 SGHAT and CDR2 FQNNGV. V was trimmed by 4 bases and J by 1 base, leaving 13 bases between them. The CDR3 nucleotides read TGTGCCAGCAGCTCCTTTCTGGGCGGTAACTATGGCTACACCTTC. Translating it yields CASSSFLGGNYGYTF.

The J gene is TRBJ2-2, the V gene TRBV12-3 or TRBV12-4; TRBD1 matches at 8 bases. This CDR3 has 16 residues. Trimming removed 5 bases from V and 0 bases from J; junction bases left unmatched: 5. The CDR3 sequence is CASSRTGGPNTGELFF. The CDR3 DNA is TGTGCCAGCAGTCGTACAGGGGGGCCGAACACCGGGGAGCTGTTTTTT.

The chain recombines TRBV6-2 or TRBV6-3 with TRBJ2-7; D may be TRBD2 (6 bases). The CDR3 is 13 amino acids. The ends were cut back, 5 bases at V and 2 bases at J, with 10 bases in the middle. Germline CDR1 reads MNHEY; CDR2 reads SVGEGT. The CDR3 bases are TGTGCCAGCAGTACCACGGGAGCCTACGAGCAGTACTTC. Amino acids: CASSTTGAYEQYF.

A few counts support this clonotype. The chain links TRBV7-9 to TRBJ2-5, with 9 positions matching TRBD1. This CDR3 is built from 15 residues. V lost 5 bases to trimming and J lost 2 bases; unmatched junction nucleotides: 6. Germline CDR1 and CDR2: SEHNR and FQNEAQ (reference sequence). The CDR3 here is CASSPQGARQETQYF. DNA of the CDR3: TGTGCCAGCAGCCCACAGGGGGCCCGACAAGAGACCCAGTACTTC.

This clonotype was detected a few times. The chain carries TRBV15 and TRBJ2-5; no reliable D call. The CDR3 extends over 14 amino acids. V lost 4 bases and J lost 5, with 14 bases in between. Germline values: CDR1 LNHNV, CDR2 YYDKDF (reference sequence). CDR3 protein: CATSIGWNSETQYF. DNA for the CDR3: TGTGCCACCAGCATTGGGTGGAATAGCGAGACCCAGTACTTC.

This clonotype was counted a few times. This sequence joins TRBV12-3 or TRBV12-4 and TRBJ1-1, with D tentatively TRBD1 (5 bases). This CDR3 has 15 residues. Trimming took off 1 base at V and 1 base at J, with 10 bases between the two ends. CDR3 sequence (DNA): TGTGCCAGCAGTTTAGGGGGGGGTAGGAACACTGAAGCTTTCTTT. Protein product: CASSLGGGRNTEAFF.

The chain employs TRBV20-1 and TRBJ2-7; the match to TRBD2 covers 9 bases. With 0 bases clipped from V and 7 bases from J, the junction kept 10 bases outside the gene matches. Germline assignment: CDR1 DFQATT and CDR2 SNEGSKA (reference sequence). The CDR3 sequence is 15 residues long. The CDR3 DNA is TGCAGTGCTAGAGAGTTCAGCGGGGGGTCTAAAGAGCAGTACTTC. This gives the protein CSAREFSGGSKEQYF.

This clonotype was counted a few times. CDR3 loop: CASSLAPFMGQAGPGELFF. The CDR3 nucleotides read TGTGCCAGCAGCTTAGCGCCGTTTATGGGACAGGCGGGCCCCGGGGAGCTGTTTTTT. This rearrangement joins TRBV7-6 to TRBJ2-2, with TRBD1 identical over 8 bases. CDR1 SGHVS and CDR2 FNYEAQ come from the germline V gene. CDR3 size: 19 residues. J lost 6 bases, V lost 0 bases, and 15 bases had no gene match.

The J gene is TRBJ2-5, the V gene TRBV7-9, with 8 bases matching TRBD2. Germline V gene data show CDR1 as SEHNR and CDR2 as FQNEAQ (reference sequence). V lost 7 bases to trimming and J lost 2 bases; unmatched junction nucleotides: 9. The CDR3 extends over 15 amino acids. The DNA for the CDR3 is TGTGCCAGCAATCTGGCGGGAGGAACGCAAGAGACCCAGTACTTC. Translating gives CASNLAGGTQETQYF.

Only a few counts were recorded for this clonotype. V gene TRBV7-6 combines with J gene TRBJ2-5, with D hard to call. This CDR3 contains 15 residues. V shed 1 base and J shed 1 base, with 10 bases lying between them. Germline-derived CDR1 and CDR2 are SGHVS and FNYEAQ. CDR3 sequence reads: CASSLGPVLQETQYF. The DNA for the CDR3 is TGTGCCAGCAGCTTAGGTCCCGTCCTCCAAGAGACCCAGTACTTC.

This clonotype was counted a few times. This chain links TRBV15 with TRBJ1-3; maybe TRBD1 (6 bases). Trimming took 2 bases from V and 4 from J, leaving 15 bases between them. Germline V gives CDR1 LNHNV, CDR2 YYDKDF (reference sequence). The CDR3 has 16 amino acids. The CDR3 DNA reads as TGTGCCACCAGCAGACTAAGGCAGGGGTTGGGAAACACCATATATTTT. This codes for CATSRLRQGLGNTIYF.

V gene TRBV5-1 combines with J gene TRBJ2-2; D call uncertain. The V end was cut by 2 bases, the J end by 10 bases, with 18 bases between. The germline gives CDR1 SGHRS, CDR2 YFSETQ. There are 15 residues in the CDR3. The CDR3 coding sequence is TGCGCCAGCAGCTTAAAAGACCCCCCTCTGGTGGAGCTGTTTTTT. It yields the protein CASSLKDPPLVELFF.

This chain joins TRBV6-1 and TRBJ1-5; D remains ambiguous. Germline CDR1 and CDR2: MNHNS and SASEGT. V dropped 6 bases and J dropped 8 bases, with 14 bases sitting between them. The CDR3 totals 13 residues. The CDR3 nucleotides are TGTGCCAGCAGGACGACGGACGGTGAGCCCCAGCATTTT. It translates to CASRTTDGEPQHF.

This clonotype showed up many times. V is TRBV29-1 and J is TRBJ1-1, with D perhaps matching TRBD1 (6 bases). The germline V gene has CDR1 SQVTM and CDR2 ANQGSEA. The V end was cut by 4 bases, the J end by 1 base, with 16 bases between. The CDR3 covers 15 residues. The CDR3 DNA is TGCAGCGTTGGAGGGGGGGTTGCGGAGAACACTGAAGCTTTCTTT. Translation: CSVGGGVAENTEAFF.

This chain links TRBV11-1 with TRBJ2-1; no clear D gene. The CDR3 runs 17 residues. Germline CDR1 reads SGHAT; CDR2 reads FQDESV (reference sequence). V lost 5 bases and J 1 base, leaving 18 bases between the germline ends. The CDR3 DNA reads TGTGCCAGCAGCGCAACCAGGTTCGATCGATCCTACAATGAGCAGTTCTTC. Its protein product is CASSATRFDRSYNEQFF.

This clonotype has at least ten counts. The chain links TRBV6-5 to TRBJ1-2, with TRBD1 matching 8 bases. Losses at the gene ends were 4 bases for V and 5 bases for J; bases not matched to a gene: 6. This CDR3 is 14 amino acids long. Germline values: CDR1 MNHEY, CDR2 SVGAGI. The CDR3 nucleotides read TGTGCCAGCAGTTCCGGGACAGGCCCATATGGCTACACCTTC. Its protein is CASSSGTGPYGYTF.